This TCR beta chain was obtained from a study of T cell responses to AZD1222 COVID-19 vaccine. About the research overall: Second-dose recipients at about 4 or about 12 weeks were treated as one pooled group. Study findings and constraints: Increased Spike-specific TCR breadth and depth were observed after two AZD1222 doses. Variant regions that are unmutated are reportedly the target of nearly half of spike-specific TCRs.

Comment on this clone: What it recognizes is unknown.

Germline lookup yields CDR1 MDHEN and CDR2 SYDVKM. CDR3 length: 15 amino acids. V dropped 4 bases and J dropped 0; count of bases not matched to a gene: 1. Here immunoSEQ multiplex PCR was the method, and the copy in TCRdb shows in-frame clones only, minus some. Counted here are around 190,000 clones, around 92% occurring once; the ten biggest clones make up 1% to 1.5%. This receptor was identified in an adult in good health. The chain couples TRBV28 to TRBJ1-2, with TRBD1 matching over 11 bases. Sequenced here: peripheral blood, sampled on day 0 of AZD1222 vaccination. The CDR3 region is CASSSGQGANYGYTF. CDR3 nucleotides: TGTGCCAGCAGTTCGGGACAGGGGGCTAACTATGGCTACACCTTC.